This TCR beta chain was documented in a study of monozygotic twins with inflammatory bowel disease. TCRalpha and TCRbeta cDNA went through nested PCRs of around 16 and 10 cycles, two in total. TCRdb reprocessed the 5' RACE reads; each CDR3 protein has one entry and no DNA is given. The table for this sample gives approximately 390,000 distinct CDR3 sequences. CDR3 length: 18 amino acids. Germline V gives CDR1 SGHAT, CDR2 FQDESV (reference sequence). The V gene is TRBV11-1, the J gene TRBJ1-3. This sequence was found in a human donor with ulcerative colitis or Crohn's disease, or a healthy co-twin of an affected twin (not recorded which). The sequencing input was blood. CDR3 sequence: CASSLASAGRGSGNTIYF.